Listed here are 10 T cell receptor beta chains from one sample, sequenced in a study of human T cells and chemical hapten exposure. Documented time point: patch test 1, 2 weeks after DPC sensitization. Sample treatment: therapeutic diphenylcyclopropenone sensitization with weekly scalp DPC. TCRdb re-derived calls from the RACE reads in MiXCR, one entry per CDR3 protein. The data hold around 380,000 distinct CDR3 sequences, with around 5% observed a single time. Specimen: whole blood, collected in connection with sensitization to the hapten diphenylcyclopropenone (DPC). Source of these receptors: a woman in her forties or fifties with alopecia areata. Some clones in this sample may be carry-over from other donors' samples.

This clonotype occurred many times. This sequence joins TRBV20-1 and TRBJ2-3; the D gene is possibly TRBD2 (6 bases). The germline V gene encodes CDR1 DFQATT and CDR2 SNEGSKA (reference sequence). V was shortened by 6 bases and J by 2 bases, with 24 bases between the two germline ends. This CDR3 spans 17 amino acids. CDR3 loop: CSARANIAATTTDTQYF. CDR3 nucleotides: TGCAGTGCCCGAGCCAACATAGCGGCTACGACCACAGATACGCAGTATTTT.

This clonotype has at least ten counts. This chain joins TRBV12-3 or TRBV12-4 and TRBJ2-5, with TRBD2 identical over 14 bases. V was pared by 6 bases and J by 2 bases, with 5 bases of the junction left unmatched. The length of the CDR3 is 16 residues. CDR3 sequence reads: CASSRTSGGRQETQYF. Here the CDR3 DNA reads TGTGCCAGCAGCCGGACTAGCGGGGGGCGACAAGAGACCCAGTACTTC.

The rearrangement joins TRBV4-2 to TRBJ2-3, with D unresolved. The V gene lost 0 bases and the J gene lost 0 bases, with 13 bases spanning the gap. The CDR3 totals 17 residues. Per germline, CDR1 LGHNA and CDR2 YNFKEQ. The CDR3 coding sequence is TGTGCCAGCAGCCAAGATTGGAGCGAGTCAAGCACAGATACGCAGTATTTT. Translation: CASSQDWSESSTDTQYF.

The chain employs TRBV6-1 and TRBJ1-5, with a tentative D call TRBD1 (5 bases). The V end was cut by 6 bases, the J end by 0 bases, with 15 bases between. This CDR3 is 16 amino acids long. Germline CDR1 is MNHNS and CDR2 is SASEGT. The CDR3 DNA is TGTGCCAGCAGAAGCAGGGTGGGGGGTAGCAATCAGCCCCAGCATTTT. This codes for CASRSRVGGSNQPQHF.

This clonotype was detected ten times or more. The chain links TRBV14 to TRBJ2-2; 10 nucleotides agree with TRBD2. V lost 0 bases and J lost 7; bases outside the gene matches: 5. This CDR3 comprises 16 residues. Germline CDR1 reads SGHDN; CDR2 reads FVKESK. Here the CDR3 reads CASSQEWTSGYGELFF. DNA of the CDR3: TGTGCCAGCAGCCAAGAGTGGACTAGCGGTTACGGGGAGCTGTTTTTT.

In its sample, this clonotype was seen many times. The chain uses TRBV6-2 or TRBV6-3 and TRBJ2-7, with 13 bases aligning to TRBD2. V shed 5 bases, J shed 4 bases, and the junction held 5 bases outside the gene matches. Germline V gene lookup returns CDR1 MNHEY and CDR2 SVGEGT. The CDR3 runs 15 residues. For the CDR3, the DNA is TGTGCCAGCAGTCTACCGGGACTAGCGGGGTACGAGCAGTACTTC. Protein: CASSLPGLAGYEQYF.

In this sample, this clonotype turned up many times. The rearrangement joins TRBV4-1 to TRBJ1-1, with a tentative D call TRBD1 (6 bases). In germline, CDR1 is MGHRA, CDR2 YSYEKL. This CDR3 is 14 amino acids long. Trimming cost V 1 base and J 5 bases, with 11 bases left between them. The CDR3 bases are TGCGCCAGCAGCCAAGGAGGGGGAAAAACTGAAGCTTTCTTT. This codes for CASSQGGGKTEAFF.

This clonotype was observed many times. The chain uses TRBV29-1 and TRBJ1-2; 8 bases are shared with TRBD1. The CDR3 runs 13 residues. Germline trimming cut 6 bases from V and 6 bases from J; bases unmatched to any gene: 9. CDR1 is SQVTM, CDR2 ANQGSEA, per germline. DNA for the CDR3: TGCAGCGTAGTGACAGGGGAACCCAATGGCTACACCTTC. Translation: CSVVTGEPNGYTF.

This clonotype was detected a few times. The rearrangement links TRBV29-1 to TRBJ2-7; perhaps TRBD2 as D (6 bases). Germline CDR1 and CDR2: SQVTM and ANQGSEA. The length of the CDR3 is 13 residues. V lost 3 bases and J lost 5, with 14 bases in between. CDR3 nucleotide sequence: TGCAGCGTTGATATTCGGGGGAAGGACGAGCAGTACTTC. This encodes CSVDIRGKDEQYF.

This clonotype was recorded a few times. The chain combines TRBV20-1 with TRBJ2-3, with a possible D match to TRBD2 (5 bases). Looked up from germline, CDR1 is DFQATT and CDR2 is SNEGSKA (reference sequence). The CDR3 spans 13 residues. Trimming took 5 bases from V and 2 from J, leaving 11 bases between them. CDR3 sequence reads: CSAGGLHTDTQYF. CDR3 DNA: TGCAGTGCTGGCGGACTTCACACAGATACGCAGTATTTT.